One and the same sample provided the 32 T cell receptor beta chains below, sequenced in a study of T-cell memory formation after mild COVID-19. TCRdb analysed the 5' RACE reads with MiXCR anew, one entry per CDR3 protein. The sample contains approximately 580,000 distinct CDR3 sequences, around 21% of which appear only once. The sample comprised PBMCs or a T cell subset sorted from them (not recorded which). These receptor sequences come from an adult woman who had mild COVID-19 (a few samples of this study predate the infection). Cell type and time point are not known.

This clonotype has a handful of counts. CDR3 loop: CASRRQEGPSGNQPQHF. The CDR3 DNA reads as TGTGCCAGCAGAAGACAGGAAGGCCCTAGCGGCAATCAGCCCCAGCATTTT. This chain joins TRBV21-1 and TRBJ1-5. TRBV21-1 is labeled a pseudogene. The CDR3 has 17 residues.

The genes are TRBV5-5 and TRBJ2-3, with 8 bases aligning to TRBD2. V dropped 6 bases and J dropped 5; count of bases not matched to a gene: 8. The CDR3 length is 14 residues. Germline V CDR1 and CDR2: SGHKS, YYEKEE (reference sequence). The CDR3 DNA follows: TGTGCCAGCAACGGGGGGGCACACGGAGATACGCAGTATTTT. It yields the protein CASNGGAHGDTQYF. Supplemented by reference TRBV5-5 and TRBJ2-3, the full variable domain reads DAGVTQSPTHLIKTRGQQVTLRCSPISGHKSVSWYQQVLGQGPQFIFQYYEKEERGRGNFPDRFSARQFPNYSSELNVNALLLGDSALYLCASNGGAHGDTQYFGPGTRLTVL.

There are a few counts of this clonotype. The chain recombines TRBV5-1 with TRBJ2-1; TRBD2 is a possible D gene (5 bases). This CDR3 spans 15 amino acids. V was clipped by 0 bases and J by 6 bases, with 13 bases between them. Germline V gives CDR1 SGHRS, CDR2 YFSETQ. The CDR3 nucleotides read TGCGCCAGCAGCTTGGCGATCGGGGAAAGCAATGAGCAGTTCTTC. The encoded protein is CASSLAIGESNEQFF.

The sample holds a few counts of this clonotype. The rearrangement links TRBV5-1 to TRBJ2-7, with a possible D match to TRBD1 (5 bases). The germline gives CDR1 SGHRS, CDR2 YFSETQ. CDR3 length: 16 residues. V was shortened by 3 bases and J by 2 bases, with 18 bases between the two germline ends. The CDR3 reads CASSCPQGRVTYEQYF. The CDR3, as DNA: TGCGCCAGCAGCTGCCCCCAGGGTCGGGTAACCTACGAGCAGTACTTC.

This chain connects TRBV6-2 or TRBV6-3 to TRBJ2-2; D is possibly TRBD1 (7 bases). Trimming took 6 bases from V and 3 from J, leaving 17 bases between them. The length of the CDR3 is 16 residues. Germline V gene lookup returns CDR1 MNHEY and CDR2 SVGEGT. The CDR3 spells CASSRRDRFYTGELFF. CDR3 nucleotides: TGTGCCAGCAGCCGGCGGGACAGATTCTACACCGGGGAGCTGTTTTTT.

This clonotype has a handful of counts. The J gene is TRBJ2-2, the V gene TRBV7-3, with D tentatively TRBD2 (5 bases). CDR3 length: 16 residues. CDR1 and CDR2 from the germline V gene are SGHTA and FQGTGA. V lost 5 bases and J 4 bases, leaving 17 bases between the germline ends. CDR3 protein: CASSPFIRGSTGELFF. In DNA, the CDR3 is TGTGCCAGCAGCCCATTCATTCGGGGAAGCACCGGGGAGCTGTTTTTT.

The genes are TRBV7-8 and TRBJ2-1; D uncertain. The CDR3 is 16 residues long. V dropped 4 bases and J dropped 0 bases, with 13 bases sitting between them. Germline loops: CDR1 SGHVS, CDR2 FQNEAQ. The CDR3 here is CASSWGTSVSYNEQFF. The CDR3 coding sequence is TGTGCCAGCAGCTGGGGAACTTCCGTCTCCTACAATGAGCAGTTCTTC. The full variable domain, in which reference TRBV7-8 and TRBJ2-1 provide the parts outside the CDR3, is GAGVSQSPRYKVAKRGQDVALRCDPISGHVSLFWYQQALGQGPEFLTYFQNEAQLDKSGLPSDRFFAERPEGSVSTLKIQRTQQEDSAVYLCASSWGTSVSYNEQFFGPGTRLTVL.

This clonotype has only a few counts. The chain has TRBV20-1 and TRBJ1-1, with D unclear. V gave up 4 bases and J gave up 1 base, with 13 bases separating them. Looked up from germline, CDR1 is DFQATT and CDR2 is SNEGSKA (reference sequence). This CDR3 has 14 residues. The CDR3 region is CSAIPRTGNTEAFF. CDR3 DNA sequence: TGCAGTGCTATACCCAGGACGGGGAACACTGAAGCTTTCTTT.

This clonotype was counted only a few times. The chain couples TRBV5-1 to TRBJ2-3; D is uncertain. Germline V gene data show CDR1 as SGHRS and CDR2 as YFSETQ. Between the trimmed V and J ends, which lost 1 base and 2 bases, there was a span of 5 bases. CDR3 length equals 13 residues. CDR3 bases: TGCGCCAGCAGCTTGTCCGCCACAGATACGCAGTATTTT. Translation gives CASSLSATDTQYF.

The chain combines TRBV12-3 or TRBV12-4 with TRBJ2-7; tentatively, D is TRBD1 (6 bases). Deletions cut 5 bases from V and 7 bases from J, with 18 bases between. This CDR3 is 14 amino acids long. The CDR3 sequence: CASSLTGLHYEQYF. The CDR3 nucleotides read TGTGCCAGCAGTCTAACAGGGCTCCACTATGAGCAGTACTTC.

The V and J genes are TRBV5-1 and TRBJ2-7; maybe TRBD1 (5 bases). Germline V gene data show CDR1 as SGHRS and CDR2 as YFSETQ. The CDR3 is made up of 14 amino acids. Trimming removed 2 bases at V and 5 bases at J, with 14 bases between. CDR3 protein: CASSLGEPGHEQYF. In DNA, the CDR3 is TGCGCCAGCAGCTTAGGGGAACCGGGCCACGAGCAGTACTTC. The whole variable domain, remainder taken from reference TRBV5-1 and TRBJ2-7, is KAGVTQTPRYLIKTRGQQVTLSCSPISGHRSVSWYQQTPGQGLQFLFEYFSETQRNKGNFPGRFSGRQFSNSRSEMNVSTLELGDSALYLCASSLGEPGHEQYFGPGTRLTVT.

The rearrangement links TRBV4-1 to TRBJ1-2; D gene ambiguous. CDR3 length equals 13 residues. Germline V gene sequence: CDR1 MGHRA, CDR2 YSYEKL. V was cut by 5 bases and J by 8 bases, with 15 bases left in between. This CDR3 is CASSFTSMGGYTF. The CDR3 bases are TGCGCCAGCAGCTTCACCTCGATGGGGGGCTACACCTTC.

The V gene is TRBV7-9, the J gene TRBJ1-1; D is unresolved. Germline lookup yields CDR1 SEHNR and CDR2 FQNEAQ (reference sequence). Trimming left V 8 bases short and J 6 bases short, with 13 bases between. The CDR3 has 12 residues. CDR3 protein: CASVGEGAEAFF. In DNA form, the CDR3 reads TGTGCCAGCGTCGGGGAGGGCGCTGAAGCTTTCTTT.

This chain uses TRBV30 with TRBJ2-2; D ambiguous. Trimming pared 1 base from V and 6 bases from J, leaving 0 bases between. CDR1 is GTSNPN, CDR2 SVGIG, per germline (reference sequence). The CDR3 has 10 amino acids. This chain's CDR3 is CAWSAGELFF. CDR3 bases: TGTGCCTGGAGTGCCGGGGAGCTGTTTTTT.

The chain employs TRBV5-4 and TRBJ1-2; D is ambiguous. CDR3 size: 13 residues. Germline values: CDR1 SGHNT, CDR2 YYREEE (reference sequence). The V end was cut by 0 bases, the J end by 7 bases, with 10 bases between. CDR3 amino acids: CASSLVVSGGYTF. CDR3 DNA sequence: TGTGCCAGCAGCTTGGTCGTTTCTGGTGGCTACACCTTC.

This rearrangement joins TRBV2 to TRBJ2-1, with D perhaps TRBD2 (7 bases). The germline V gene encodes CDR1 SNHLY and CDR2 FYNNEI. Trimming left V 9 bases short and J 9 bases short, with 21 bases between. The CDR3 is made up of 14 amino acids. In DNA, the CDR3 is TGTGCCAGTCCAAGGGGGAGGGGGAGCGGTGAGCAGTTCTTC. Translated: CASPRGRGSGEQFF.

In this sample, this clonotype turned up a few times. This chain connects TRBV27 to TRBJ2-1, with D perhaps TRBD1 (6 bases). Germline values: CDR1 MNHEY, CDR2 SMNVEV (reference sequence). The CDR3 length is 17 residues. The ends were cut back, 1 base at V and 0 bases at J, with 13 bases in the middle. This chain's CDR3 is CASSLWGRRDSYNEQFF. CDR3 nucleotides: TGTGCCAGCAGTTTATGGGGGCGACGGGACTCCTACAATGAGCAGTTCTTC.

This clonotype was seen ten or more times. The chain combines TRBV12-3 or TRBV12-4 with TRBJ2-7; 9 nucleotides match TRBD1. This CDR3 spans 12 amino acids. The trim removed 8 bases at V and 6 bases at J, leaving 5 bases unmatched. CDR3 sequence: CASGQGQGEQYF. The CDR3 bases are TGTGCCAGCGGACAGGGGCAGGGCGAGCAGTACTTC.

The V and J genes are TRBV4-2 and TRBJ1-2, with D uncertain. V dropped 0 bases and J dropped 7 bases, with 12 bases sitting between them. CDR3 length: 14 residues. Germline CDR1 is LGHNA and CDR2 is YNFKEQ. The CDR3 sequence: CASSQDRGYPGYTF. The CDR3 DNA follows: TGTGCCAGCAGCCAAGATCGAGGGTATCCTGGCTACACCTTC.

This clonotype came up many times. V gene TRBV12-3 or TRBV12-4 combines with J gene TRBJ2-2; D may be TRBD1 (5 bases). CDR3 length: 14 amino acids. Trimming removed 3 bases from V and 2 bases from J, with 7 bases in between. The CDR3, as DNA: TGTGCCAGCAGTTTCCAGGGAAACACCGGGGAGCTGTTTTTT. Amino acids: CASSFQGNTGELFF.

This clonotype came up a few times. The chain combines TRBV29-1 with TRBJ2-3; possible D gene TRBD2, 6 bases. CDR1 is SQVTM, CDR2 ANQGSEA, per germline. The CDR3 has 15 residues. The V end lost 6 bases, the J end lost 1 base, and 17 bases lay between the germline ends. CDR3 region: CSVEGLPGGTDTQYF. CDR3 nucleotide sequence: TGCAGCGTGGAGGGCCTCCCCGGCGGCACAGATACGCAGTATTTT.

The chain couples TRBV15 to TRBJ1-1; D may be TRBD1 (6 bases). The CDR3 consists of 13 residues. Trimming shortened V by 0 bases and J by 8 bases, and 10 bases separated the two germline ends. CDR1 and CDR2 (germline): LNHNV, YYDKDF (reference sequence). Here the CDR3 reads CATSRETGLEAFF. The CDR3 coding sequence is TGTGCCACCAGCAGAGAAACAGGGCTAGAAGCTTTCTTT.

The chain recombines TRBV5-1 with TRBJ1-1, with unresolved D. CDR1 SGHRS and CDR2 YFSETQ come from the germline V gene. The CDR3 has 14 amino acids. V was cut by 5 bases and J by 3 bases, with 14 bases left in between. In nucleotides, the CDR3 is TGCGCCAGCAGGATGCCAACACGGGACACTGAAGCTTTCTTT. This codes for CASRMPTRDTEAFF.

The chain's CDR3 is CASSFSGGSGFF. CDR3 bases: TGTGCCAGCAGTTTCTCAGGAGGTAGTGGTTTCTTT. V usage is TRBV12-3 or TRBV12-4 and J usage is TRBJ1-1; no clear D gene. V was shortened by 3 bases and J by 13 bases, with 15 bases between the two germline ends. The CDR3 is made up of 12 amino acids.

The table lists this clonotype with a few counts. The chain employs TRBV18 and TRBJ1-3; 9 bases are shared with TRBD1. The CDR3 consists of 18 residues. Germline CDR1 is KGHSH and CDR2 is LQKENI. Trimming took 5 bases from V and 3 from J; bases not matched to a gene: 14. The DNA of the CDR3 is TGTGCCAGCTCATCCGGACAGGGGTTTACTGTCCGTGGAAACACCATATATTTT. The encoded protein is CASSSGQGFTVRGNTIYF.

The rearrangement links TRBV5-5 to TRBJ2-6, with a weak D call TRBD2 (6 bases). Germline values: CDR1 SGHKS, CDR2 YYEKEE (reference sequence). Trimming pared 0 bases from V and 0 bases from J, leaving 13 bases between. The CDR3 runs 18 residues. The CDR3 sequence: CASSLESGLRSGANVLTF. CDR3 coding DNA: TGTGCCAGCAGCTTGGAGTCGGGACTTCGCTCTGGGGCCAACGTCCTGACTTTC. Full variable domain (outside the CDR3, taken from reference TRBV5-5 and TRBJ2-6): DAGVTQSPTHLIKTRGQQVTLRCSPISGHKSVSWYQQVLGQGPQFIFQYYEKEERGRGNFPDRFSARQFPNYSSELNVNALLLGDSALYLCASSLESGLRSGANVLTFGAGSRLTVL.

The chain combines TRBV7-9 with TRBJ1-1; 8 bases fit TRBD1. This CDR3 has 13 amino acids. V lost 5 bases to trimming and J lost 4 bases; unmatched junction nucleotides: 3. The V gene's germline CDR1 is SEHNR and CDR2 FQNEAQ (reference sequence). CDR3 DNA sequence: TGTGCCAGCAGCCAGGGGGCTTTCACTGAAGCTTTCTTT. This gives the protein CASSQGAFTEAFF.

In its sample, this clonotype was seen a few times. The J gene is TRBJ2-7, the V gene TRBV14, with 7 bases matching TRBD1. Germline CDR1 is SGHDN and CDR2 is FVKESK. V gave up 3 bases and J gave up 4 bases; unmatched junction bases: 3. This CDR3 is built from 13 residues. CDR3 sequence reads: CASSQPQGYEQYF. The CDR3 DNA reads as TGTGCCAGCAGCCAGCCACAGGGGTACGAGCAGTACTTC.

J is TRBJ2-7 and V is TRBV7-8; D tentatively reads TRBD1 or TRBD2 (5 bases each). V shed 3 bases and J shed 0 bases, with 15 bases lying between them. This CDR3 has 16 amino acids. Germline V lookup: CDR1 SGHVS, CDR2 FQNEAQ. For the CDR3, the DNA is TGTGCCAGCAGCTTGTACCAGGGAGACCTCTCCTACGAGCAGTACTTC. It yields the protein CASSLYQGDLSYEQYF.

This chain joins TRBV6-5 and TRBJ1-1; a weak D match, TRBD1 (6 bases). The V gene's germline CDR1 is MNHEY and CDR2 SVGAGI. This CDR3 has 16 residues. Trimming cost V 2 bases and J 2 bases, with 15 bases left between them. The CDR3 region is CASSYGPGAYNTEAFF. Written as DNA, the CDR3 is TGTGCCAGCAGTTACGGTCCAGGGGCCTACAACACTGAAGCTTTCTTT.

This clonotype has just a few counts. The chain recombines TRBV4-1 with TRBJ1-2; no clear D. V gave up 3 bases and J gave up 2 bases, with 13 bases separating them. CDR3 size: 15 residues. CDR1 is MGHRA, CDR2 YSYEKL, per germline. Here the CDR3 reads CASSQGIQGNYGYTF. The DNA of the CDR3 is TGCGCCAGCAGCCAGGGTATACAAGGAAACTATGGCTACACCTTC.

The chain carries TRBV5-1 and TRBJ2-1; 7 bases are shared with TRBD1. The CDR3 length is 15 residues. The V gene end was trimmed by 4 bases and the J gene end by 6 bases; junction bases not matched to a gene: 10. Germline loops: CDR1 SGHRS, CDR2 YFSETQ. DNA for the CDR3: TGCGCCAGCAGCATCGGGACAGCTGGGGGCAATGAGCAGTTCTTC. This translates into CASSIGTAGGNEQFF.